This record concerns one TCR beta chain sequence. The antigen is undetermined. TCRdb keeps only in-frame clones here, not all; method: immunoSEQ multiplex PCR. The sample includes approximately 20,000 clones, under 85% of them seen just once. The data were taken from a study of sequential checkpoint blockade in melanoma. On the study more broadly: After nivolumab or ipilimumab alone, roughly 20 patients had week-13 rebiopsies. Study-wide results and limits: For nivolumab-first patients, baseline tumor clonality was associated with response.

This sample's treatment: randomized to nivolumab then ipilimumab (arm A) or the reverse (arm B). Here the sequenced sample was tumor tissue (inferred from file names), taken from a patient given nivolumab and ipilimumab in sequence. The sequence was obtained from a human donor with melanoma.

CDR3: CASSNERYNEQFF. The CDR3 DNA sequence: TGCGCCAGCAGTAATGAGCGATACAATGAGCAGTTCTTC. The rearrangement links TRBV10-2 to TRBJ2-1, with no clear D. This CDR3 region has 13 residues. Between the trimmed V and J ends, which lost 5 bases and 4 bases, there was a span of 9 bases. Germline CDR1 and CDR2: WSHSY and SAAADI.